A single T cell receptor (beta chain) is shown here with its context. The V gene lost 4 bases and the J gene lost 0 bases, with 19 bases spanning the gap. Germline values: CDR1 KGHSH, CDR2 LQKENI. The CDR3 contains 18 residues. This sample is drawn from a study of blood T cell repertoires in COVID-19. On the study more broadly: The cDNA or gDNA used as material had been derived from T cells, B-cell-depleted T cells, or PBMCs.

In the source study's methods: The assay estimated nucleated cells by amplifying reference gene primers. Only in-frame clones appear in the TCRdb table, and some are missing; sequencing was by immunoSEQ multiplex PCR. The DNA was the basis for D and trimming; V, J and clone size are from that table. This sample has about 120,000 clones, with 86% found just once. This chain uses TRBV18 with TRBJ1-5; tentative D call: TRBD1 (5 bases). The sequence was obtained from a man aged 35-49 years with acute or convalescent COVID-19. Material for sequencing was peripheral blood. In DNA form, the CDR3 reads TGTGCCAGCTCACAAGAGGGTTTAACGGGGGTTAGCAATCAGCCCCAGCATTTT. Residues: CASSQEGLTGVSNQPQHF.